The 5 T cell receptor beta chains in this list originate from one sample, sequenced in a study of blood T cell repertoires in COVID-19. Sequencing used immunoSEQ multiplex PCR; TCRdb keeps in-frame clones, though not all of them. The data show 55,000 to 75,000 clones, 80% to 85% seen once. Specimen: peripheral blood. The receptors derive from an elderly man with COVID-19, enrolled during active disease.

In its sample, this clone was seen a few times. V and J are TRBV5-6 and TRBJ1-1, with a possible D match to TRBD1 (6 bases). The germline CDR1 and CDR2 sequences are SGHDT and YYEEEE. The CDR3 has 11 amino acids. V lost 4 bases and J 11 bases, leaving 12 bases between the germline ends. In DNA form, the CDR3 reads TGTGCCAGCAGCCGGGGGAGGGGGGCTTTCTTT. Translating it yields CASSRGRGAFF. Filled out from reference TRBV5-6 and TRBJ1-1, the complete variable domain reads DAGVTQSPTHLIKTRGQQVTLRCSPKSGHDTVSWYQQALGQGPQFIFQYYEEEERQRGNFPDRFSGHQFPNYSSELNVNALLLGDSALYLCASSRGRGAFFGQGTRLTVV.

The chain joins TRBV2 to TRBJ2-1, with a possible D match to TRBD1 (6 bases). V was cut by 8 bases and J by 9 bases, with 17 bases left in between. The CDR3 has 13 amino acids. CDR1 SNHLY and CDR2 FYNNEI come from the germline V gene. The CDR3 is CASGTQARTEQFF. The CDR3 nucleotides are TGTGCCAGCGGGACACAGGCGCGAACTGAGCAGTTCTTC.

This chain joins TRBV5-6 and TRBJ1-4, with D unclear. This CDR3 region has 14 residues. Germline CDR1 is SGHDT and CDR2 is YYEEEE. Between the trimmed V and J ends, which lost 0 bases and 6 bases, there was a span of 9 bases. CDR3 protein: CASSLARRDEKLFF. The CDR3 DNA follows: TGTGCCAGCAGCTTGGCTCGACGGGATGAAAAACTGTTTTTT. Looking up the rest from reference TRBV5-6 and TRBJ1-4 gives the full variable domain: DAGVTQSPTHLIKTRGQQVTLRCSPKSGHDTVSWYQQALGQGPQFIFQYYEEEERQRGNFPDRFSGHQFPNYSSELNVNALLLGDSALYLCASSLARRDEKLFFGSGTQLSVL.

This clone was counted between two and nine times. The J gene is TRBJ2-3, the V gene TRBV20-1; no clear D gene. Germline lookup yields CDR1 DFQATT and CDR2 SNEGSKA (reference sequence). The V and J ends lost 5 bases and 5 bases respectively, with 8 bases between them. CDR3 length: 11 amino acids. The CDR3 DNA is TGCAGTGCTTTCCGAGTAGATACGCAGTATTTT. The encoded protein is CSAFRVDTQYF.

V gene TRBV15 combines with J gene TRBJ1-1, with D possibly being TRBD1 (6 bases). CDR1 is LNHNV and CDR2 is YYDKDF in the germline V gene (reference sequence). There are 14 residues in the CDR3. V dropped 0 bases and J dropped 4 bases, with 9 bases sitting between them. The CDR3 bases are TGTGCCACCAGCAGAGATGACAGGCCCACTGAAGCTTTCTTT. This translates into CATSRDDRPTEAFF.